These 32 T cell receptor beta chains came from one sample sequenced in a study of shared clonotypes between healthy human individuals. The repertoire was sequenced with immunoSEQ multiplex PCR; TCRdb's copy has only in-frame clones and lacks some. Altogether around 560,000 clones are present, about 95% being singletons, with the ten largest covering approximately 0.11%. CD45RO negativity and positive selection for CCR7 defined naive CD8 cells, a population that excluded terminally differentiated effector memory CD45RA+ cells. Sample: naive CD8+ T cells sorted from blood. Source of these receptors: a woman in her twenties or thirties in good health.

The chain links TRBV28 to TRBJ1-4, with no clear D. The CDR3 sequence is 16 residues long. The germline gives CDR1 MDHEN, CDR2 SYDVKM. V was shortened by 2 bases and J by 5 bases, with 15 bases between the two germline ends. CDR3 in amino acids: CASSLLSEGGNEKLFF. DNA of the CDR3: TGTGCCAGCAGTTTACTCTCTGAGGGAGGAAATGAAAAACTGTTTTTT.

With respect to this clone: In the same sample, other DNA sequences code for this CDR3. This chain links TRBV27 with TRBJ2-1, with 13 nucleotides matching TRBD2. The trim removed 2 bases at V and 8 bases at J, leaving 3 bases unmatched. Germline CDR1 MNHEY, CDR2 SMNVEV (reference sequence). The CDR3 contains 15 residues. The CDR3 region is CASSLGTSGTDEQFF. CDR3 sequence (DNA): TGTGCCAGCAGTTTAGGGACTAGCGGGACTGATGAGCAGTTCTTC.

This clone was recorded once. V gene TRBV6-6 combines with J gene TRBJ2-3; D is perhaps TRBD2 (5 bases). The CDR3 is made up of 15 amino acids. Germline V gene sequence: CDR1 MNHNY, CDR2 SVGAGI (reference sequence). V gave up 5 bases and J gave up 2 bases, with 14 bases separating them. CDR3 region: CASSDYSASTDTQYF. The CDR3 DNA reads TGTGCCAGCAGTGACTATAGCGCCTCCACAGATACGCAGTATTTT.

The chain is built from TRBV4-1 and TRBJ2-1; D not certain. The germline V and J ends were trimmed by 1 base and 4 bases, with 14 bases remaining between them. CDR1 is MGHRA, CDR2 YSYEKL, per germline. The CDR3 loop spans 16 amino acids. The CDR3 region has the DNA TGCGCCAGCAGCCAAGGACCCGCGACCTCATACAATGAGCAGTTCTTC. Its translation is CASSQGPATSYNEQFF.

A single count supports this clone. The chain combines TRBV10-3 with TRBJ2-1, with 7 bases aligning to TRBD2. The CDR3 has 13 amino acids. Germline values: CDR1 ENHRY, CDR2 SYGVKD. Germline trimming cut 10 bases from V and 8 bases from J; bases unmatched to any gene: 11. CDR3 sequence: CASSGAFGHEQFF. The CDR3 nucleotides are TGTGCCAGCAGCGGGGCCTTTGGGCATGAGCAGTTCTTC.

The chain has TRBV5-4 and TRBJ2-7; the match to TRBD1 covers 9 bases. Germline V gene lookup returns CDR1 SGHNT and CDR2 YYREEE (reference sequence). V lost 4 bases to trimming and J lost 9 bases; unmatched junction nucleotides: 14. This CDR3 region has 15 residues. CDR3 protein: CASSHRDRAPLGQYF. The CDR3, as DNA: TGTGCCAGCAGCCACCGGGACAGGGCGCCTTTGGGGCAGTACTTC. Drawing the rest from reference TRBV5-4 and TRBJ2-7, the complete variable domain is ETGVTQSPTHLIKTRGQQVTLRCSSQSGHNTVSWYQQALGQGPQFIFQYYREEENGRGNFPPRFSGLQFPNYSSELNVNALELDDSALYLCASSHRDRAPLGQYFGPGTRLTVT.

V usage is TRBV4-1 and J usage is TRBJ1-3, with D uncertain. This CDR3 spans 15 amino acids. The germline gives CDR1 MGHRA, CDR2 YSYEKL. V was shortened by 4 bases and J by 9 bases, with 19 bases between the two germline ends. The CDR3 sequence is CASSRRRAASGTIYF. CDR3 DNA: TGCGCCAGCAGCCGACGGAGGGCAGCCTCGGGCACCATATATTTT.

This chain uses TRBV13 with TRBJ2-7, with D unclear. CDR3 length: 14 amino acids. CDR1 is PRHDT and CDR2 is FYEKMQ in the germline V gene (reference sequence). V was cut by 5 bases and J by 3 bases, with 14 bases left in between. The chain's CDR3 is CASSPPRPGYEQYF. As DNA, the CDR3 is TGTGCCAGCAGCCCCCCCCGGCCGGGCTACGAGCAGTACTTC. Complete variable domain (other parts from reference TRBV13 and TRBJ2-7): AAGVIQSPRHLIKEKRETATLKCYPIPRHDTVYWYQQGPGQDPQFLISFYEKMQSDKGSIPDRFSAQQFSDYHSELNMSSLELGDSALYFCASSPPRPGYEQYFGPGTRLTVT.

The rearrangement uses TRBV19 and TRBJ2-1, with no clear D. The CDR3 sequence is 16 residues long. V was clipped by 6 bases and J by 4 bases, with 19 bases between them. The germline V gene has CDR1 LNHDA and CDR2 SQIVND (reference sequence). CDR3 loop: CASSISWTDWYNEQFF. In DNA, the CDR3 is TGTGCCAGTAGCATCTCCTGGACCGATTGGTACAATGAGCAGTTCTTC.

V usage is TRBV27 and J usage is TRBJ2-7; 7 bases map to TRBD1. The CDR3 loop spans 16 amino acids. The germline gives CDR1 MNHEY, CDR2 SMNVEV (reference sequence). V lost 5 bases, J lost 4 bases, and 14 bases stayed unmatched. The CDR3: CASSPSTGIMMYEQYF. The CDR3 nucleotides read TGTGCCAGCAGTCCATCGACAGGGATTATGATGTACGAGCAGTACTTC.

V gene TRBV27 combines with J gene TRBJ2-2; D may be TRBD2 (6 bases). CDR1 and CDR2 from the germline V gene are MNHEY and SMNVEV (reference sequence). Trimming took off 7 bases at V and 3 bases at J, with 15 bases between the two ends. The CDR3 consists of 15 residues. CDR3 DNA sequence: TGTGCCAGCAACGTGGGGCGGGATGACACCGGGGAGCTGTTTTTT. Translated: CASNVGRDDTGELFF.

This clone came up once. CDR3 sequence: CASSLYASSSPYYGYTF. In DNA, the CDR3 is TGTGCCAGCAGTTTATATGCATCCTCCTCTCCCTACTATGGCTACACCTTC. This rearrangement joins TRBV27 to TRBJ1-2; D remains ambiguous. The ends were cut back, 1 base at V and 3 bases at J, with 18 bases in the middle. Germline V gene sequence: CDR1 MNHEY, CDR2 SMNVEV (reference sequence). This CDR3 has 17 amino acids.

The rearrangement links TRBV9 to TRBJ2-5; D is uncertain. Germline V gives CDR1 SGDLS, CDR2 YYNGEE. V lost 0 bases, J lost 0 bases, and 9 bases lay in between. This CDR3 is built from 15 residues. This CDR3 is CASSVAARYQETQYF. For the CDR3, the DNA is TGTGCCAGCAGCGTAGCTGCCAGGTACCAAGAGACCCAGTACTTC.

This clone was counted a single time. The V gene is TRBV11-3, the J gene TRBJ2-1; the D gene could be TRBD1 or TRBD2 (6 bases each). With 5 bases removed from V and 5 bases from J, the gap between germline ends came to 22 bases. CDR3 size: 17 residues. Germline assignment: CDR1 SGHNT and CDR2 YENEEA. CDR3 residues: CASSPRGEGEADNEQFF. CDR3 sequence (DNA): TGTGCCAGCAGCCCACGCGGAGAGGGGGAGGCTGACAATGAGCAGTTCTTC.

The gene calls are TRBV6-1 and TRBJ1-1, with TRBD1 matching over 10 bases. CDR3 length: 15 residues. Trimming took 4 bases from V and 5 from J; bases not matched to a gene: 7. The germline CDR1 and CDR2 sequences are MNHNS and SASEGT. This CDR3 reads CASSGPGQGRTEAFF. The CDR3 DNA reads as TGTGCCAGCAGTGGACCGGGACAGGGGCGAACTGAAGCTTTCTTT.

The chain couples TRBV7-2 to TRBJ2-3; D is perhaps TRBD2 (5 bases). V lost 5 bases and J lost 2, with 14 bases in between. The CDR3 is 15 residues long. The germline V gene encodes CDR1 SGHTA and CDR2 FQGNSA. DNA for the CDR3: TGTGCCAGCAGCCGGGGTAATAGCATCACAGATACGCAGTATTTT. Its protein is CASSRGNSITDTQYF.

The rearrangement links TRBV27 to TRBJ2-7, with D hard to call. The V gene lost 0 bases and the J gene lost 0 bases, with 9 bases spanning the gap. Germline V gene sequence: CDR1 MNHEY, CDR2 SMNVEV (reference sequence). This CDR3 is built from 15 residues. CDR3 sequence reads: CASSLSVSASYEQYF. DNA of the CDR3: TGTGCCAGCAGTTTATCGGTCAGCGCCTCCTACGAGCAGTACTTC.

This chain joins TRBV5-5 and TRBJ2-7; D remains ambiguous. V dropped 2 bases and J dropped 3 bases, with 15 bases sitting between them. The CDR3 sequence is 15 residues long. Germline CDR1 reads SGHKS; CDR2 reads YYEKEE (reference sequence). The CDR3 DNA is TGTGCCAGCAGCTTCTGGGCTCGATTAGACTACGAGCAGTACTTC. Translated, it gives CASSFWARLDYEQYF.

CDR3 sequence reads: CASLRVELAGEEQFF. The CDR3 DNA reads as TGTGCCAGCCTCCGAGTGGAACTAGCGGGAGAGGAGCAGTTCTTC. This chain joins TRBV28 and TRBJ2-1; 11 bases agree with TRBD2. Germline assignment: CDR1 MDHEN and CDR2 SYDVKM. The ends lost 8 bases at V and 10 bases at J; junction bases unmatched: 13. This CDR3 region has 15 residues.

The chain links TRBV28 to TRBJ2-1, with 7 nucleotides matching TRBD2. The CDR3 totals 14 residues. The germline gives CDR1 MDHEN, CDR2 SYDVKM. Losses at the gene ends were 2 bases for V and 6 bases for J; bases not matched to a gene: 4. DNA of the CDR3: TGTGCCAGCAGTTTACTAGCGGACACCAATGAGCAGTTCTTC. This codes for CASSLLADTNEQFF. The variable domain in full, with the rest retrieved from reference TRBV28 and TRBJ2-1, is DVKVTQSSRYLVKRTGEKVFLECVQDMDHENMFWYRQDPGLGLRLIYFSYDVKMKEKGDIPEGYSVSREKKERFSLILESASTNQTSMYLCASSLLADTNEQFFGPGTRLTVL.

The V and J genes are TRBV4-1 and TRBJ2-2; 10 positions agree with TRBD2. The CDR3 spans 17 residues. CDR1 MGHRA and CDR2 YSYEKL come from the germline V gene. V shed 3 bases and J 6 bases; nucleotides not matched to a gene: 10. In DNA, the CDR3 is TGCGCCAGCAGCCATCGGCTAGCGGGAGTAAGAGCCGGGGAGCTGTTTTTT. This sequence encodes CASSHRLAGVRAGELFF.

V and J are TRBV15 and TRBJ1-3; no clear D. Trimming stripped 3 bases from V and 0 bases from J, with 12 bases between. Germline values: CDR1 LNHNV, CDR2 YYDKDF (reference sequence). This CDR3 has 16 residues. CDR3 coding DNA: TGTGCCACCAGCAGTGTGGGCTTCAGCTCTGGAAACACCATATATTTT. This translates into CATSSVGFSSGNTIYF. Together with reference TRBV15 and TRBJ1-3, the CDR3 gives the full variable domain: DAMVIQNPRYQVTQFGKPVTLSCSQTLNHNVMYWYQQKSSQAPKLLFHYYDKDFNNEADTPDNFQSRRPNTSFCFLDIRSPGLGDTAMYLCATSSVGFSSGNTIYFGEGSWLTVV.

The chain links TRBV28 to TRBJ1-4; the match to TRBD1 covers 9 bases. CDR1 and CDR2 (germline): MDHEN, SYDVKM. The junction had 5 bases not matched to a gene; V was cut back by 8 bases and J by 7 bases. The CDR3 is 13 amino acids. CDR3 nucleotide sequence: TGTGCCAGCGAGACAGGGGGTGTTGAAAAACTGTTTTTT. Its translation: CASETGGVEKLFF. The complete variable domain, with remaining parts taken from reference TRBV28 and TRBJ1-4, reads DVKVTQSSRYLVKRTGEKVFLECVQDMDHENMFWYRQDPGLGLRLIYFSYDVKMKEKGDIPEGYSVSREKKERFSLILESASTNQTSMYLCASETGGVEKLFFGSGTQLSVL.

The chain combines TRBV10-2 with TRBJ2-4; TRBD2 agrees at 7 bases. The germline CDR1 and CDR2 sequences are WSHSY and SAAADI. There are 14 residues in the CDR3. V was pared by 2 bases and J by 6 bases, with 4 bases of the junction left unmatched. DNA of the CDR3: TGCGCCAGCAGTGAGACTAGCGTGATAAACATTCAGTACTTC. Translating gives CASSETSVINIQYF.

The J gene is TRBJ1-5, the V gene TRBV27, with a weak D call TRBD1 (5 bases). V dropped 6 bases and J dropped 9 bases, with 15 bases sitting between them. Looked up from germline, CDR1 is MNHEY and CDR2 is SMNVEV (reference sequence). The CDR3 has 13 residues. CDR3 sequence: CASSGGGISPQHF. In nucleotides, the CDR3 is TGTGCCAGCAGCGGGGGGGGGATCTCGCCCCAGCATTTT.

As for this clone: The junction differs from germline at one of its ends, possibly a read error. This chain uses TRBV19 with TRBJ2-5, with D possibly being TRBD1 (6 bases). Matching the DNA end better, TRBJ2-7 makes the J call doubtful. There are 13 residues in the CDR3. The germline gives CDR1 LNHDA, CDR2 SQIVND (reference sequence). The CDR3 region is CGDRSGVSYEQYF. CDR3 DNA: TGCGGCGACAGGTCCGGTGTATCCTACGAGCAGTACTTC.

The chain carries TRBV7-2 and TRBJ2-7, with 7 bases that match TRBD2. This CDR3 comprises 19 residues. In germline, CDR1 is SGHTA, CDR2 FQGNSA. With 6 bases clipped from V and 2 bases from J, the junction kept 22 bases outside the gene matches. The CDR3 DNA sequence: TGTGCCAGCAGTCATTTCCCAGCGGGAACGGCGGAGGAGCCCTACGAGCAGTACTTC. Its protein product is CASSHFPAGTAEEPYEQYF. The complete variable domain, with remaining parts taken from reference TRBV7-2 and TRBJ2-7, reads GAGVSQSPSNKVTEKGKDVELRCDPISGHTALYWYRQSLGQGLEFLIYFQGNSAPDKSGLPSDRFSAERTGGSVSTLTIQRTQQEDSAVYLCASSHFPAGTAEEPYEQYFGPGTRLTVT.

As regards this clone: Other nucleotide sequences in the sample specify the same CDR3. The chain employs TRBV9 and TRBJ1-2, with D possibly matching TRBD1 (5 bases). The germline CDR1 and CDR2 sequences are SGDLS and YYNGEE. The V end was cut by 0 bases, the J end by 4 bases, with 16 bases between. The CDR3 length is 16 residues. The CDR3 sequence: CASSVDGQGQAYGYTF. The CDR3 DNA is TGTGCCAGCAGCGTAGACGGGCAGGGTCAGGCCTATGGCTACACCTTC.

The chain couples TRBV19 to TRBJ2-7; 8 bases fit TRBD1. V shed 4 bases and J 8 bases; nucleotides not matched to a gene: 16. The CDR3 extends over 16 amino acids. Per germline, CDR1 LNHDA and CDR2 SQIVND (reference sequence). The chain's CDR3 is CASSTRTGFGGVQQYF. The CDR3, as DNA: TGTGCCAGTAGTACTCGGACAGGGTTTGGCGGAGTTCAGCAGTACTTC.

The chain's CDR3 is CASSNQIRDPGSNTGELFF. The CDR3 nucleotides read TGTGCCAGCAGCAACCAGATCCGGGACCCAGGATCGAACACCGGGGAGCTGTTTTTT. The chain is built from TRBV7-9 and TRBJ2-2, with D perhaps TRBD1 or TRBD2 (5 bases each). V lost 5 bases and J 0 bases, leaving 22 bases between the germline ends. CDR3 length: 19 residues. CDR1 is SEHNR, CDR2 FQNEAQ, per germline (reference sequence).

The gene calls are TRBV28 and TRBJ2-5; D possibly corresponds to TRBD1 (6 bases). The CDR3 length is 14 residues. Germline loops: CDR1 MDHEN, CDR2 SYDVKM. The V gene lost 9 bases and the J gene lost 2 bases, with 16 bases spanning the gap. The CDR3 coding sequence is TGTGCCAGTACCATGGGGGCGAATCAAGAGACCCAGTACTTC. This encodes CASTMGANQETQYF.

V is TRBV27 and J is TRBJ2-5, with 13 bases that match TRBD2. The J call is doubtful: the DNA matches TRBJ2-7 better. The CDR3 totals 15 residues. In germline, CDR1 is MNHEY, CDR2 SMNVEV (reference sequence). The CDR3 spells CASSWGLAGQYEQYF. CDR3 DNA sequence: TGTGCCAGCAGTTGGGGACTAGCGGGACAATACGAGCAGTACTTC.